This TCR beta chain was sequenced for a study of cytomegalovirus exposure and HLA in healthy donors. Findings and caveats of the study: The study carried out a later analysis of TCR beta sequences. It associated some 18,000 of them with specific HLA alleles at a false discovery rate of 0.05. The study designated 150 or so TCR beta chains cytomegalovirus-associated. For TCR beta chains, V- and J-gene trimming was later linked to a missense DCLRE1C variant. Available immune exposure information covered CMV serostatus only.

Remarks on this clone: What it recognizes is unknown.

Primers: 60 Vbeta forward and 13 Jbeta reverse. Using immunoSEQ multiplex PCR, the repertoire was profiled, and TCRdb retains in-frame clones only, with some absent. The sample yields about 120,000 clones, about 80% seen once. The sequencing sample was made of PBMCs. The source of this sequence is a woman aged 45-60 years in good health and CMV-seronegative.

The CDR3 nucleotides are TGTGCCAGCAGCACAGGGCTGGGGGCCGGGGAGCTGTTTTTT. As protein: CASSTGLGAGELFF. This rearrangement joins TRBV27 to TRBJ2-2; possible D gene TRBD1, 6 bases. CDR3 size: 14 residues. V was clipped by 6 bases and J by 6 bases, with 14 bases between them. CDR1 MNHEY and CDR2 SMNVEV come from the germline V gene (reference sequence).